Listed here are 29 T cell receptor beta chains from one sample, sequenced in a study of T cells in Graves' hyperthyroidism and ophthalmopathy (dated 2019 in TCRdb). Receptor libraries were prepared by multiplex PCR. The data were produced on an Illumina HiSeq 2000. TCR beta CDR3 regions were amplified from RNA transcripts. The first round of RT-PCR for the TCR CDR3 was performed with the HTBI primer set and the Qiagen OneStep RT-PCR kit. In TCRdb, the public reads were trimmed at Q25 with fastp and aligned with MiXCR, with productive beta chains retained. Rows are unified per CDR3 protein, each entry keeping the most common DNA and genes. Counted in this sample were about 540,000 distinct CDR3 sequences; around 42% of them appeared once. The ten largest account for about 7.8% of the sample. The sequenced material came from peripheral blood or thyroid tissue (not recorded which). The receptors come from a young woman with Graves' hyperthyroidism.

The count of this clonotype is one. V is TRBV25-1 and J is TRBJ1-2; D is uncertain. The V end lost 8 bases, the J end lost 0 bases, and 13 bases lay between the germline ends. CDR3 length: 14 residues. CDR1 is MGHDK and CDR2 is SYGVNS in the germline V gene. CDR3 sequence reads: CASVGWSPNYGYTF. The CDR3 DNA follows: TGTGCCAGCGTTGGGTGGAGCCCTAACTATGGCTACACCTTC.

The CDR3 here is CASSDGGRSDTQYF. CDR3 DNA: TGCGCCAGCAGTGACGGGGGGCGTTCAGATACGCAGTATTTT. The chain couples TRBV10-1 to TRBJ2-3, with D possibly TRBD2 on 7 matching bases. Trimming took 3 bases from V and 4 from J, leaving 11 bases between them. The germline CDR1 and CDR2 sequences are WNHNN and SYGVQD (reference sequence). The CDR3 runs to 14 residues.

With regard to this clonotype: A much larger clone differs by one base, so this may be a read error. The genes are TRBV20-1 and TRBJ2-7; D assignment may be TRBD1 or TRBD2 (5 bases each). V was pared by 6 bases and J by 2 bases, with 23 bases between. The CDR3 length is 16 residues. Germline CDR1 DFQATT, CDR2 SNEGSKA (reference sequence). CDR3 loop: CSAPPSGQPLAYEQYF. The CDR3 DNA sequence: TGCAGTGCCCCCCCCTCGGGGCAGCCCCTGGCCTACGAGCAGTACTTC.

J is TRBJ1-2 and V is TRBV7-9; 8 nucleotides match TRBD1. With V trimmed by 5 bases and J by 4 bases, 9 bases remained unmatched. Germline CDR1 reads SEHNR; CDR2 reads FQNEAQ (reference sequence). The CDR3 covers 15 residues. The DNA of the CDR3 is TGTGCCAGCAGCCCCGGGACAGGAGTTTTCTATGGCTACACCTTC. It is translated as CASSPGTGVFYGYTF.

J is TRBJ2-6 and V is TRBV30; D remains unclear. The CDR3 consists of 12 residues. Germline values: CDR1 GTSNPN, CDR2 SVGIG (reference sequence). V was shortened by 5 bases and J by 4 bases, with 6 bases between the two germline ends. CDR3 sequence (DNA): TGTGCCTGGGGGCGGGGGGCCAACGTCCTGACTTTC. This translates into CAWGRGANVLTF.

This clonotype was counted at least ten times. The chain employs TRBV4-1 and TRBJ2-7; the D gene is possibly TRBD2 (6 bases). The CDR3 runs to 15 residues. Trimming stripped 2 bases from V and 1 base from J, with 12 bases between. Germline CDR1 is MGHRA and CDR2 is YSYEKL. The CDR3 DNA reads TGCGCCAGCAGCCAACTTGGGGGGAGGTCCTACGAGCAGTACTTC. Protein: CASSQLGGRSYEQYF.

This clonotype has ten or more counts. The chain combines TRBV7-2 with TRBJ2-7; TRBD2 agrees at 7 bases. Germline V gives CDR1 SGHTA, CDR2 FQGNSA. CDR3 length equals 15 residues. Trimming removed 5 bases from V and 5 bases from J; junction bases left unmatched: 12. The CDR3 DNA follows: TGTGCCAGCAGCCAATATGGCGGGAGTTCTGACGAGCAGTACTTC. Protein: CASSQYGGSSDEQYF.

In regard to this clonotype: This sequence may be a read error, since a much larger clone differs from it by one base. The CDR3 region is CASGFAIRVTGGLFF. The CDR3 region has the DNA TGTGCTAGTGGTTTTGCTATACGAGTCACCGGGGGGCTGTTTTTT. The V and J genes are TRBV12-5 and TRBJ2-2, with D possibly matching TRBD2 (6 bases). Per the germline V gene, CDR1 is LGHNT and CDR2 is FRNRAP. This CDR3 is 15 amino acids long.

On this clonotype itself: The conserved closing phenylalanine or tryptophan is absent in this CDR3, likely reflecting a read error. J is TRBJ1-5 and V is TRBV5-1, with D hard to call. This CDR3 is 14 amino acids long. The germline V gene encodes CDR1 SGHRS and CDR2 YFSETQ. This chain's CDR3 is CASSFRSDNRPQHL. The CDR3 DNA reads as TGTGCCAGCAGCTTTCGGTCAGACAATCGGCCCCAGCATCTT.

This clonotype was seen ten or more times. The V gene is TRBV9, the J gene TRBJ1-1, with 8 bases identical to TRBD1. The V segment lost 1 base and the J segment 1 base; nucleotides outside the gene matches: 6. Germline V lookup: CDR1 SGDLS, CDR2 YYNGEE. The CDR3 totals 16 residues. The CDR3 coding sequence is TGTGCCAGCAGCGTAACCCCGACAGGGGCGAACACTGAAGCTTTCTTT. Protein sequence: CASSVTPTGANTEAFF.

The chain joins TRBV7-9 to TRBJ2-7; D gene uncertain. Germline V gene lookup returns CDR1 SEHNR and CDR2 FQNEAQ (reference sequence). V shed 6 bases and J shed 3 bases, with 18 bases lying between them. This CDR3 has 15 residues. The CDR3 is CASSDRAATNYEQYF. In nucleotides, the CDR3 is TGTGCCAGCAGTGACCGGGCCGCGACGAACTACGAGCAGTACTTC.

This clonotype was counted ten times or more. The V gene is TRBV20-1, the J gene TRBJ2-7; D is possibly TRBD2 (6 bases). Trimming cost V 3 bases and J 3 bases, with 21 bases left between them. The CDR3 covers 16 residues. Germline V gene lookup returns CDR1 DFQATT and CDR2 SNEGSKA (reference sequence). CDR3 region: CSASLAAGSGSYEQYF. CDR3 nucleotides: TGCAGTGCTAGCCTCGCCGCCGGGAGTGGGAGCTACGAGCAGTACTTC.

A few counts support this clonotype. The chain uses TRBV19 and TRBJ2-7; TRBD1 agrees at 8 bases. In germline, CDR1 is LNHDA, CDR2 SQIVND (reference sequence). The CDR3 spans 13 residues. V trimming: 4 bases; J trimming: 3 bases; junction bases outside the gene matches: 2. The CDR3 sequence: CASSTGQDYEQYF. The CDR3 bases are TGTGCCAGTAGTACGGGACAGGACTACGAGCAGTACTTC.

The V gene is TRBV24-1, the J gene TRBJ1-2, with 10 bases aligning to TRBD1. CDR1 is KGHDR, CDR2 SFDVKD, per germline. This CDR3 is built from 15 residues. The V and J ends lost 9 bases and 6 bases, in that order; junction bases with no gene match: 12. This CDR3 is CATPPRTGGSDGYTF. In DNA form, the CDR3 reads TGTGCCACCCCTCCTAGGACAGGGGGATCGGATGGCTACACCTTC.

In this sample, this clonotype turned up many times. This chain links TRBV7-2 with TRBJ2-5; weak D call: TRBD2 (5 bases). The germline V gene encodes CDR1 SGHTA and CDR2 FQGNSA. This CDR3 has 12 residues. V lost 5 bases and J 6 bases, leaving 10 bases between the germline ends. CDR3 loop: CASSNTGKTQYF. DNA for the CDR3: TGTGCCAGCAGCAACACCGGGAAGACCCAGTACTTC.

This clonotype was counted many times. The chain combines TRBV7-9 with TRBJ2-7, with TRBD1 matching 8 bases. This CDR3 is built from 13 residues. The germline V gene encodes CDR1 SEHNR and CDR2 FQNEAQ (reference sequence). With 5 bases clipped from V and 6 bases from J, the junction kept 6 bases outside the gene matches. CDR3 in amino acids: CASSEQGGREQYF. CDR3 in DNA: TGTGCCAGCAGCGAACAGGGGGGACGCGAGCAGTACTTC.

The CDR3 loop is CASSYMSGDEFANTGELFF. CDR3 in DNA: TGTGCCAGCAGTTACATGTCGGGCGACGAATTCGCGAACACCGGGGAGCTGTTTTTT. The V call is TRBV6-2 or TRBV6-3, the J call TRBJ2-2; no firm D call. The CDR3 runs to 19 residues. Germline CDR1 is MNHEY and CDR2 is SVGEGT. V shed 2 bases and J shed 0 bases, with 19 bases lying between them.

This chain connects TRBV29-1 to TRBJ1-2; 7 bases agree with TRBD1. The length of the CDR3 is 13 residues. Per germline, CDR1 SQVTM and CDR2 ANQGSEA. The V segment lost 6 bases and the J segment 3 bases; nucleotides outside the gene matches: 7. In DNA form, the CDR3 reads TGCAGCGTGGAAACAGGGGCCCACTATGGCTACACCTTC. Protein product: CSVETGAHYGYTF.

The CDR3, as DNA: TGTGCCAGCAGGAGGGTAGCGGGAAGCTCCTACAATGAGCAGTTCTTC. It translates to CASRRVAGSSYNEQFF. The genes are TRBV11-1 and TRBJ2-1, with 8 nucleotides matching TRBD2. The ends lost 6 bases at V and 0 bases at J; junction bases unmatched: 7. This CDR3 is 16 amino acids long. Germline-derived CDR1 and CDR2 are SGHAT and FQDESV (reference sequence).

This clonotype was found many times. The rearrangement links TRBV10-1 to TRBJ1-4; TRBD1 agrees at 8 bases. The CDR3 consists of 17 residues. Looked up from germline, CDR1 is WNHNN and CDR2 is SYGVQD (reference sequence). V was pared by 0 bases and J by 12 bases, with 15 bases of the junction left unmatched. The CDR3 sequence: CASSESGTGFNFGQLFF. The CDR3 DNA reads TGCGCCAGCAGTGAGTCCGGGACAGGTTTCAATTTTGGGCAACTGTTTTTT.

This clonotype was observed at least ten times. This rearrangement joins TRBV9 to TRBJ1-1; the D is unclear. Germline lookup yields CDR1 SGDLS and CDR2 YYNGEE. Between the trimmed V and J ends, which lost 3 bases and 1 base, there was a span of 10 bases. This CDR3 is 14 amino acids long. CDR3 loop: CASSGEGKNTEAFF. As DNA, the CDR3 is TGTGCCAGCAGCGGGGAGGGAAAGAACACTGAAGCTTTCTTT.

For this clonotype: A much larger clone lies one base from this, so it may be a read error. The chain combines TRBV20-1 with TRBJ2-7; D is undetermined. The germline V gene has CDR1 DFQATT and CDR2 SNEGSKA (reference sequence). The CDR3 spans 13 residues. CDR3 sequence reads: CSARFSFSYGQYF. As DNA, the CDR3 is TGCAGTGCTAGATTCTCATTCTCCTACGGGCAGTACTTC.

This clonotype has at least ten counts. The rearrangement links TRBV7-9 to TRBJ2-7; 7 bases map to TRBD1. V shed 0 bases, J shed 5 bases, and the junction held 7 bases outside the gene matches. The CDR3 extends over 15 amino acids. Germline V gives CDR1 SEHNR, CDR2 FQNEAQ (reference sequence). In DNA form, the CDR3 reads TGTGCCAGCAGCTTAGCCCAAGGGGGCGACAACGAGCAGTACTTC. Translating it yields CASSLAQGGDNEQYF.

This clonotype appeared a few times. V gene TRBV10-3 combines with J gene TRBJ1-5; TRBD1 aligns across 9 bases. The CDR3 has 12 amino acids. V lost 10 bases and J lost 7; bases outside the gene matches: 5. Germline CDR1 ENHRY, CDR2 SYGVKD. DNA for the CDR3: TGTGCCACCCGACAGGGGGGACAGCCCCAGCATTTT. Residues: CATRQGGQPQHF.

This clonotype was observed many times. The CDR3 DNA sequence: TGTGCCAGCAGGTCGGGAGGGACTGGAGGCTACACCTTC. This encodes CASRSGGTGGYTF. The chain joins TRBV27 to TRBJ1-2, with a possible D match to TRBD1 (5 bases). CDR1 is MNHEY and CDR2 is SMNVEV in the germline V gene (reference sequence). The CDR3 sequence is 13 residues long. V was clipped by 6 bases and J by 8 bases, with 16 bases between them.

A few counts support this clonotype. The V gene is TRBV15, the J gene TRBJ2-7, with 8 bases that match TRBD2. The CDR3 runs to 15 residues. CDR1 LNHNV and CDR2 YYDKDF come from the germline V gene (reference sequence). V lost 10 bases to trimming and J lost 2 bases; unmatched junction nucleotides: 13. CDR3 sequence (DNA): TGTGCCAGCAGTGCGAGCGGGAGTGGGGCCTACGAGCAGTACTTC. Translated: CASSASGSGAYEQYF.

There are many counts of this clonotype. The chain links TRBV19 to TRBJ2-5; 8 positions match TRBD2. The germline V gene has CDR1 LNHDA and CDR2 SQIVND (reference sequence). After removal of 7 bases from V and 1 base from J, the junction contained 2 bases not matched to a gene. The CDR3 has 13 amino acids. The CDR3 sequence: CASKAGGQETQYF. In nucleotides, the CDR3 is TGTGCCAGTAAGGCGGGAGGCCAAGAGACCCAGTACTTC.

The chain employs TRBV24-1 and TRBJ2-5; 9 nucleotides line up with TRBD1. Per germline, CDR1 KGHDR and CDR2 SFDVKD. The J segment lost 2 bases and the V segment lost 4 bases, leaving 16 bases of the junction unmatched. This CDR3 comprises 19 residues. CDR3 DNA sequence: TGTGCCACCAGTGAGTTACCGGGACAGGGAAGCGGTGAGCAAGAGACCCAGTACTTC. It encodes CATSELPGQGSGEQETQYF.

This clonotype has a count of ten or more. J is TRBJ1-6 and V is TRBV10-3; D gene ambiguous. Trimming stripped 0 bases from V and 10 bases from J, with 10 bases between. Germline V lookup: CDR1 ENHRY, CDR2 SYGVKD. The CDR3 is made up of 14 amino acids. CDR3 protein: CAISESPGASPLHF. In DNA, the CDR3 is TGTGCCATCAGTGAGTCCCCAGGAGCCTCACCCCTCCACTTT.